The clone carrying this T cell receptor (beta chain) was detected ten times or more. The CDR3 is 16 amino acids. Germline V gene sequence: CDR1 SGHVS, CDR2 FQNEAQ. The trim removed 6 bases at V and 9 bases at J, leaving 14 bases unmatched. This entry is derived from a study of T cells after yellow fever vaccination. TCRdb re-called the 5' RACE reads through MiXCR, storing one row per CDR3 protein. The sample has about 310,000 distinct CDR3 sequences, more than 3% seen once. This specimen was PBMCs, taken on the day of the yellow fever booster vaccination. The J gene is TRBJ2-2, the V gene TRBV7-8; 9 nucleotides agree with TRBD2. This TCR came from a man between 18 and 35 years old who received the YFV17D yellow fever vaccine. The CDR3 nucleotides are TGTGCCAGCAGACGCGCTAGCGGGGCCTATCGCAGGGAGCTGTTTTTT. Translated, it gives CASRRASGAYRRELFF.